The source of this TCR beta chain is a study of blood T cell repertoires in COVID-19. The germline V gene encodes CDR1 LGHDT and CDR2 YNNKEL (reference sequence). The V and J ends lost 5 bases and 3 bases, in that order; junction bases with no gene match: 6. The CDR3 consists of 15 residues. Original processing methods: From reference gene primer amplification, estimates of nucleated cell counts were derived. Assay used: immunoSEQ multiplex PCR; TCRdb lists only in-frame clones, some missing. V and J calls and clone size follow that table, whereas D and trimming were derived from the DNA. The table lists approximately 290,000 clones, about 86% of them singletons. This clone was detected once.

This sequence joins TRBV3-1 (or the pseudogene TRBV3-2) and TRBJ2-7, with 11 bases that match TRBD2. This receptor was taken from a person aged 70 to 80 with COVID-19, enrolled during active disease. The sequenced sample consisted of peripheral blood. CDR3: CASSSGTSGHYEQYF. DNA of the CDR3: TGTGCCAGCAGCTCTGGGACTAGCGGACACTACGAGCAGTACTTC.